The 20 T cell receptor beta chains in this list originate from one sample, sequenced in a study of T cell repertoires in cytomegalovirus infection. A single record per CDR3 protein comes from TCRdb applying MiXCR to the reads. The sample shows about 740,000 distinct CDR3 sequences, 35% of them seen only once. The material sequenced was PBMCs. These TCRs come from a human donor in good health (CMV status not recorded). Some clones in this sample may be carry-over from other donors' samples.

The chain uses TRBV2 and TRBJ2-7; TRBD2 matches at 13 bases. The length of the CDR3 is 15 residues. CDR1 is SNHLY, CDR2 FYNNEI, per germline. V lost 2 bases to trimming and J lost 7 bases; unmatched junction nucleotides: 5. The CDR3 DNA sequence: TGTGCCAGCAGTGAACGACTAGCGGGAGGAGGTGAGCAGTACTTC. It codes for CASSERLAGGGEQYF.

This clonotype was detected only a few times. The chain has TRBV7-8 and TRBJ1-1, with D unclear. V was pared by 1 base and J by 1 base, with 7 bases between. The CDR3 totals 14 residues. Germline loops: CDR1 SGHVS, CDR2 FQNEAQ. The CDR3 DNA is TGTGCCAGCAGCTTAGTCCAAAGGAACACTGAAGCTTTCTTT. This encodes CASSLVQRNTEAFF. The full variable domain, rest sourced from reference TRBV7-8 and TRBJ1-1, is GAGVSQSPRYKVAKRGQDVALRCDPISGHVSLFWYQQALGQGPEFLTYFQNEAQLDKSGLPSDRFFAERPEGSVSTLKIQRTQQEDSAVYLCASSLVQRNTEAFFGQGTRLTVV.

This clonotype was recorded many times. This chain joins TRBV7-2 and TRBJ2-6; D gene uncertain. Germline V gene data show CDR1 as SGHTA and CDR2 as FQGNSA. V gave up 2 bases and J gave up 0 bases, with 8 bases separating them. This CDR3 has 16 residues. In nucleotides, the CDR3 is TGTGCCAGCAGCTTACGCCCTCTCTCTGGGGCCAACGTCCTGACTTTC. Translating gives CASSLRPLSGANVLTF.

This clonotype was observed many times. This chain links TRBV7-2 with TRBJ2-3, with 9 bases lining up with TRBD2. Per germline, CDR1 SGHTA and CDR2 FQGNSA. This CDR3 is 14 amino acids long. V lost 3 bases to trimming and J lost 6 bases; unmatched junction nucleotides: 4. CDR3 sequence reads: CASSFRLAADTQYF. CDR3 sequence (DNA): TGTGCCAGCAGCTTCCGACTAGCGGCCGATACGCAGTATTTT.

This clonotype was recorded at least ten times. This chain links TRBV6-6 with TRBJ1-5; a weak D match, TRBD1 (5 bases). This CDR3 spans 16 amino acids. With 2 bases removed from V and 0 bases from J, the gap between germline ends came to 11 bases. Germline CDR1 reads MNHNY; CDR2 reads SVGAGI (reference sequence). The CDR3 reads CASSYTRGYSNQPQHF. The DNA of the CDR3 is TGTGCCAGCAGTTACACGAGGGGATATAGCAATCAGCCCCAGCATTTT.

The chain uses TRBV12-3 or TRBV12-4 and TRBJ2-2, with 9 positions matching TRBD2. The V and J ends lost 1 base and 2 bases, in that order; junction bases with no gene match: 5. The CDR3 sequence is 17 residues long. The CDR3: CASSLEILAGNTGELFF. Here the CDR3 DNA reads TGTGCCAGCAGTTTAGAGATACTAGCGGGTAACACCGGGGAGCTGTTTTTT.

This chain connects TRBV15 to TRBJ1-3; 12 bases align to TRBD1. Germline CDR1 LNHNV, CDR2 YYDKDF (reference sequence). The CDR3 is made up of 22 amino acids. The trim removed 1 base at V and 0 bases at J, leaving 16 bases unmatched. This CDR3 reads CATSRVGITGQGASFSGNTIYF. In DNA form, the CDR3 reads TGTGCCACCAGCAGAGTGGGAATTACGGGACAGGGGGCCTCCTTCTCTGGAAACACCATATATTTT.

The rearrangement uses TRBV12-3 or TRBV12-4 and TRBJ2-3; 8 bases align to TRBD1. This CDR3 comprises 18 residues. The V segment lost 4 bases and the J segment 4 bases; nucleotides outside the gene matches: 16. Here the CDR3 DNA reads TGTGCCAGCAGTTCCCCGGTTCAGGGGGCGAAGGACGCAGATACGCAGTATTTT. Amino acids: CASSSPVQGAKDADTQYF.

As regards this clonotype: A junction end diverges from the germline sequence, so it may reflect a read error. The chain carries TRBV6-5 and TRBJ2-1; D is undetermined. Germline V gene sequence: CDR1 MNHEY, CDR2 SVGAGI. The CDR3 loop spans 15 amino acids. The CDR3 protein is CARSYGSESYNEQFF. The CDR3 nucleotides read TGTGCCCGCAGTTACGGTTCGGAGTCCTACAATGAGCAGTTCTTC.

The sample holds many counts of this clonotype. CDR3 nucleotide sequence: TGTGCCAGCAGTTTGGAACCGAACACTGAAGCTTTCTTT. Translating gives CASSLEPNTEAFF. J is TRBJ1-1 and V is TRBV28; D is ambiguous. CDR1 is MDHEN, CDR2 SYDVKM, per germline. V was trimmed by 3 bases and J by 1 base, leaving 6 bases between them. This CDR3 has 13 amino acids.

The chain is built from TRBV14 and TRBJ1-2, with TRBD1 matching 10 bases. V was clipped by 6 bases and J by 4 bases; unmatched bases: 5. This CDR3 has 14 residues. The germline CDR1 and CDR2 sequences are SGHDN and FVKESK. Here the CDR3 reads CASRRQGAGYGYTF. In DNA form, the CDR3 reads TGTGCCAGCAGGCGACAGGGGGCCGGCTATGGCTACACCTTC. Drawing the rest from reference TRBV14 and TRBJ1-2, the complete variable domain is EAGVTQFPSHSVIEKGQTVTLRCDPISGHDNLYWYRRVMGKEIKFLLHFVKESKQDESGMPNNRFLAERTGGTYSTLKVQPAELEDSGVYFCASRRQGAGYGYTFGSGTRLTVV.

J is TRBJ1-4 and V is TRBV20-1; D is unresolved. The V end lost 0 bases, the J end lost 5 bases, and 13 bases lay between the germline ends. The CDR3 contains 15 residues. The germline gives CDR1 DFQATT, CDR2 SNEGSKA (reference sequence). CDR3 nucleotides: TGCAGTGCTAGAGATTATCATGGACCAAATGAAAAACTGTTTTTT. It specifies CSARDYHGPNEKLFF.

This clonotype was found once. V gene TRBV27 combines with J gene TRBJ2-2, with TRBD1 matching 9 bases. The CDR3 is 16 amino acids. With 7 bases clipped from V and 3 bases from J, the junction kept 9 bases outside the gene matches. CDR1 and CDR2 (germline): MNHEY, SMNVEV (reference sequence). CDR3 DNA sequence: TGTGCCAGCATTTCGGCACAGGGGGCGTACACCGGGGAGCTGTTTTTT. Its protein is CASISAQGAYTGELFF.

At least ten counts were recorded for this clonotype. The V gene is TRBV19, the J gene TRBJ1-5; a weak D match, TRBD1 (5 bases). V dropped 6 bases and J dropped 4 bases, with 13 bases sitting between them. This CDR3 contains 14 residues. Per the germline V gene, CDR1 is LNHDA and CDR2 is SQIVND (reference sequence). The CDR3 here is CASRSGQINQPQHF. The CDR3 bases are TGTGCCAGTAGGTCGGGGCAGATTAATCAGCCCCAGCATTTT.

The chain employs TRBV19 and TRBJ1-1, with TRBD1 identical over 8 bases. The CDR3 consists of 15 residues. The trim removed 3 bases at V and 4 bases at J, leaving 7 bases unmatched. Germline CDR1 and CDR2: LNHDA and SQIVND (reference sequence). For the CDR3, the DNA is TGTGCCAGTAGTATTATACGACAGGGGAGCACTGAAGCTTTCTTT. This sequence encodes CASSIIRQGSTEAFF.

This sequence joins TRBV5-6 and TRBJ2-5; TRBD1 might be the D (6 bases). From germline, CDR1 is SGHDT and CDR2 YYEEEE. The CDR3 has 16 amino acids. The V end lost 4 bases, the J end lost 0 bases, and 16 bases lay between the germline ends. In DNA, the CDR3 is TGTGCCAGCAGCCTTGGGGGTAGGGGGTACCAAGAGACCCAGTACTTC. Protein: CASSLGGRGYQETQYF.

The chain recombines TRBV28 with TRBJ2-4; D gene uncertain. CDR1 is MDHEN and CDR2 is SYDVKM in the germline V gene. This CDR3 has 14 amino acids. The V gene lost 6 bases and the J gene lost 3 bases, with 12 bases spanning the gap. CDR3 DNA sequence: TGTGCCAGCAGCCTAATATATGACAAAAACATTCAGTACTTC. Translated, it gives CASSLIYDKNIQYF.

The CDR3 nucleotides read TGTGCCAGCAGCACACTAGGGGTAACTAGCGGGATAGCGGAGCAGTACTTC. Amino acids: CASSTLGVTSGIAEQYF. This chain uses TRBV28 with TRBJ2-7, with 10 bases that match TRBD2. Per the germline V gene, CDR1 is MDHEN and CDR2 is SYDVKM. With V trimmed by 6 bases and J by 7 bases, 18 bases remained unmatched. This CDR3 contains 17 residues.

This clonotype was found a few times. V is TRBV20-1 and J is TRBJ2-5, with D perhaps TRBD2 (6 bases). This CDR3 is 12 amino acids long. Germline lookup yields CDR1 DFQATT and CDR2 SNEGSKA (reference sequence). V lost 3 bases, J lost 4 bases, and 9 bases lay in between. This chain's CDR3 is CSASGGPETQYF. The CDR3 bases are TGCAGTGCTAGTGGAGGGCCAGAGACCCAGTACTTC.

CDR3 residues: CASSFTTGTLYGYTF. Here the CDR3 DNA reads TGTGCCAGCAGCTTTACGACGGGGACTTTATATGGCTACACCTTC. The chain has TRBV7-2 and TRBJ1-2; the D gene is possibly TRBD1 (5 bases). Germline V gene data show CDR1 as SGHTA and CDR2 as FQGNSA. The CDR3 loop spans 15 amino acids. Trimming shortened V by 3 bases and J by 5 bases, and 16 bases separated the two germline ends.